This entry describes one T cell receptor (beta chain). What it binds is not known. This entry belongs to a study of early T cells in non-severe SARS-CoV-2 infection. Unique molecular identifier tags were affixed to discrete cDNA molecules. TCRdb reanalysed the 5' RACE reads using MiXCR and keeps one entry per CDR3 protein. The sample holds about 72,000 distinct CDR3 sequences, around 9% seen once. J was trimmed by 4 bases and V by 3 bases; bases with no gene match: 1. The V gene's germline CDR1 is DFQATT and CDR2 SNEGSKA (reference sequence). The CDR3 consists of 13 residues. Overall study results and limits: Anti-spike CD8 specificities were favored by VDJdb matching, whose results missed private and CD4 specificities.

The TCR was taken from an adult who was a healthcare worker with PCR-confirmed SARS-CoV-2 infection or an uninfected control (not recorded which). The chain employs TRBV20-1 and TRBJ1-5, with 9 bases fitting TRBD1. Sequencing input: whole blood. In nucleotides, the CDR3 is TGCAGTGCTAGGACAGGGGGAAATCAGCCCCAGCATTTT. It encodes CSARTGGNQPQHF.